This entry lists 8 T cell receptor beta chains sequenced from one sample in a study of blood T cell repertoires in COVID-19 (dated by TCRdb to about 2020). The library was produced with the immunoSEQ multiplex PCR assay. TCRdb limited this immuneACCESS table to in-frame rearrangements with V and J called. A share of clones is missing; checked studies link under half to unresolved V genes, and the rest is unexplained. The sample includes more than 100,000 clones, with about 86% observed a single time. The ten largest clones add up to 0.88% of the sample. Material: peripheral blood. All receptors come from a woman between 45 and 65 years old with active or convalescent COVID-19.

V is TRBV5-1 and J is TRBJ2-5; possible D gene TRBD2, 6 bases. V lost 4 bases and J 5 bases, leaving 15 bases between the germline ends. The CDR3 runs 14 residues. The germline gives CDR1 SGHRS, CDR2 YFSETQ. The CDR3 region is CASSGGARSETQYF. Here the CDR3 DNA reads TGCGCCAGCAGCGGCGGGGCCCGGTCGGAGACCCAGTACTTC.

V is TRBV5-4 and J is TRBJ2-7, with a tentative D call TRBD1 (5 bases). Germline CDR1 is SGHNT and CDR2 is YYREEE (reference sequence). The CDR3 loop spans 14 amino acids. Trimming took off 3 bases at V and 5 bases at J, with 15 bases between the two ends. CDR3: CASSSQGRGDEQYF. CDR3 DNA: TGTGCCAGCAGCTCCCAGGGAAGGGGTGACGAGCAGTACTTC.

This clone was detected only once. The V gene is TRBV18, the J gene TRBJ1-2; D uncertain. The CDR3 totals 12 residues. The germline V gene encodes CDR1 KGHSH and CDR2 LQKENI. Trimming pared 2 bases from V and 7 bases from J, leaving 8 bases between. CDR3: CASSPDGGGYTF. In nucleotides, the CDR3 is TGTGCCAGCTCACCAGATGGCGGTGGCTACACCTTC.

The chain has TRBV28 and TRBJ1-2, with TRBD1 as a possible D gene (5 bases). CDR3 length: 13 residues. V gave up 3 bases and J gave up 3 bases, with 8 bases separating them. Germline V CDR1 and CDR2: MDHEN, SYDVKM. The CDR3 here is CASSFLTDYGYTF. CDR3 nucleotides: TGTGCCAGCAGTTTTTTGACAGACTATGGCTACACCTTC.

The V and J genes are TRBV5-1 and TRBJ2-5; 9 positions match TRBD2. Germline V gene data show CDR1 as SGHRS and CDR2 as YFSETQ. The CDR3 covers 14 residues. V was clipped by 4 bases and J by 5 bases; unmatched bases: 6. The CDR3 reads CASSPGLATETQYF. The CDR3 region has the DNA TGCGCCAGCAGCCCGGGACTAGCAACGGAGACCCAGTACTTC.

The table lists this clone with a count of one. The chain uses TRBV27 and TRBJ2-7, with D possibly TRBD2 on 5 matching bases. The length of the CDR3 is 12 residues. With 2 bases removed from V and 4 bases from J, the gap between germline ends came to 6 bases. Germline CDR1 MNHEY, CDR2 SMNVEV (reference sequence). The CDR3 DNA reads TGTGCCAGCAGTTTAGGGGAGTACGAGCAGTACTTC. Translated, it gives CASSLGEYEQYF.

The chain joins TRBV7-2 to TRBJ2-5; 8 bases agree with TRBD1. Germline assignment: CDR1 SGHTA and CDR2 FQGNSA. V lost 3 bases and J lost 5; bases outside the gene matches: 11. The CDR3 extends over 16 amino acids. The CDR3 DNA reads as TGTGCCAGCAGCTTCGGGCAGGGGGCAAGAGGGGAGACCCAGTACTTC. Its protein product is CASSFGQGARGETQYF. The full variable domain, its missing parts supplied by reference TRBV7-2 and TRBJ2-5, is GAGVSQSPSNKVTEKGKDVELRCDPISGHTALYWYRQSLGQGLEFLIYFQGNSAPDKSGLPSDRFSAERTGGSVSTLTIQRTQQEDSAVYLCASSFGQGARGETQYFGPGTRLLVL.

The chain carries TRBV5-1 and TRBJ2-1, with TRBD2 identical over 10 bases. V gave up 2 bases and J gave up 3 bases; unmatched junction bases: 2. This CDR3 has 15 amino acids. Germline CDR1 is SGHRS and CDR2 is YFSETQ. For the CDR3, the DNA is TGCGCCAGCAGCTTCTGGACTAGCGGCTACAATGAGCAGTTCTTC. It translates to CASSFWTSGYNEQFF.